The source of this T cell receptor (beta chain) is a study of T-cell reconstitution after alpha-beta-depleted transplantation in children. Molecular barcoding with unique molecular identifiers was used for the TCRbeta library. MiXCR, run by TCRdb on the PCR reads, gives a single entry per CDR3 protein. The sample holds under 350,000 distinct CDR3 sequences, over 8% seen once. The table lists this clonotype with many counts. The receptor's source is a human donor who donated a stem cell graft to a child with SCID. Sequences were derived from PBMCs from the stem cell graft donor, sampled from the stem cell graft.

The CDR3 bases are TGTGCCAGCAGCGCCAGGGAGGTCGGGGAGCTGTTTTTT. Amino acids: CASSAREVGELFF. V gene TRBV12-3 or TRBV12-4 combines with J gene TRBJ2-2; a weak D match, TRBD2 (6 bases). The CDR3 length is 13 residues. V shed 6 bases and J shed 7 bases, with 12 bases lying between them.